This record looks at one TCR beta chain sequence and its context. Its antigen is not known. Running of the v3.0 immunoSEQ assay took place at survey level. Samples were sequenced targeting about 40,000-50,000 T-cell genomes each. The assay was immunoSEQ multiplex PCR, and TCRdb's table has in-frame clones only and misses some. The data hold under 15,000 clones, with roughly 88% observed a single time. The sample comes from a study of long-term antiretroviral therapy in people with HIV. Findings and caveats of the study: Repertoires in HIV (unlike those of controls) had narrower CDR3 length ranges. Regardless of time point, clones expanded before ART dominated the repertoire.

HIV-positive participants were all treated in the United States. Sequencing used unsorted PBMCs, obtained 6.2 years after starting antiretroviral therapy. The TCR sequence derives from a man aged 35-49 years with HIV.

The DNA of the CDR3 is TGTGCCATCAGTGAGTCGGGGGTATCTAATCAGCCCCAGCATTTT. Protein sequence: CAISESGVSNQPQHF. The J gene is TRBJ1-5, the V gene TRBV10-3; D is perhaps TRBD1 (5 bases). The CDR3 extends over 15 amino acids. Germline CDR1 and CDR2: ENHRY and SYGVKD. The V and J ends lost 0 bases and 4 bases respectively, with 10 bases between them.